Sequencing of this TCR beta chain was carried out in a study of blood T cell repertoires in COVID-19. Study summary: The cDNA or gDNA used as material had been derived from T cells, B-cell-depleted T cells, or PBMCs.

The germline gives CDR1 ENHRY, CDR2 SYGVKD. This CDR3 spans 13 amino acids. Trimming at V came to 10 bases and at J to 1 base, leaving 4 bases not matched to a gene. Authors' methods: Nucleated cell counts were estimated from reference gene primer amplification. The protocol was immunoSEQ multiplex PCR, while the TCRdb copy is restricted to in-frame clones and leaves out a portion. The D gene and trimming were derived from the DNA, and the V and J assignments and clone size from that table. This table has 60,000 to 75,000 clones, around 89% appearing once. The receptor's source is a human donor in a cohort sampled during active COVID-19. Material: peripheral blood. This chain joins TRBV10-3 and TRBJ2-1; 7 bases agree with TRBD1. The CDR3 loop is CATGQASYNEQFF. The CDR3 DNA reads TGTGCCACAGGACAGGCGTCCTACAATGAGCAGTTCTTC.